This T cell receptor (beta chain) was captured by sequencing in a study of molecular identifiers for immune sequencing clone quantification. Via MiXCR, TCRdb re-called the PCR reads, giving one row per CDR3 protein. The profile shows some 680,000 distinct CDR3 sequences, 25% of them singletons. General study results and limits: Should identical TCR molecules share a barcode, the sizes of highly expanded clones could be underestimated. Spiked Jurkat TCR RNA equivalent to one cell reportedly surfaced among roughly 1 million naive cells.

The CDR3 spans 13 residues. Germline V gives CDR1 SGHKS, CDR2 YYEKEE (reference sequence). The V and J ends lost 1 base and 6 bases respectively, with 7 bases between them. This clonotype was seen more than once but under ten times. Its antigen is not known. Based on a CD8+CD4-CCR7+CD45RA+ profile, naive CD8 T cells were sorted. The J gene is TRBJ1-4, the V gene TRBV5-5; the D is unclear. Sequenced sample: naive CD8+ T cells from blood, with Jurkat cell RNA spiked in. Described subset: FACS-sorted CD8+CD4-CCR7+CD45RA+ naive T cells. The receptor was derived from a human donor in good health. Some libraries in this study had Jurkat cell RNA spiked in. The CDR3: CASSLWEDEKLFF. CDR3 bases: TGTGCCAGCAGCTTGTGGGAAGATGAAAAACTGTTTTTT.